These T cell receptor beta chains were read from a single sample in a study of shared clonotypes between healthy human individuals. Some clones are missing from TCRdb's copy, which holds only in-frame ones; the method was immunoSEQ multiplex PCR. The sample has fewer than 850,000 clones, around 96% seen once; the top ten hold around 0.25%. The specimen was naive CD8+ T cells sorted from blood. These TCRs come from a man aged 25 to 45 in good health. The CDR3 runs from the conserved cysteine through the conserved F or W. D genes are given only for firm matches. The size of a clone is reported for some rows only, either as once, few or many, or as a class for expanded clones.

D gene,clone size,V gene,J gene,CDR3 protein,CDR3 DNA
TRBD1,.,TRBV11-2,TRBJ2-1,CASSLTGTGGVDEQFF,TGTGCCAGCAGCCTAACAGGGACAGGAGGGGTAGATGAGCAGTTCTTC
.,.,TRBV7-9,TRBJ1-2,CASRGTDGYTF,TGTGCCAGCAGGGGGACGGATGGCTACACCTTC
.,.,TRBV4-1,TRBJ1-4,CASSQVGLEEKLFF,TGCGCCAGCAGCCAAGTGGGCCTTGAGGAAAAACTGTTTTTT
.,.,TRBV10-3,TRBJ1-2,CAISEPKDNNYGYTF,TGTGCCATCAGTGAGCCTAAAGATAATAACTATGGCTACACCTTC
.,once,TRBV14,TRBJ1-2,CASSKGHLNYGYTF,TGTGCCAGCAGCAAAGGTCATCTAAACTATGGCTACACCTTC
.,once,TRBV21-1,TRBJ2-1,CASSTPTSGTYNEQFF,TGTGCCAGCAGCACACCCACTAGCGGTACCTACAATGAGCAGTTCTTC
TRBD1,.,TRBV28,TRBJ2-5,CASSQDRAQETQYF,TGTGCCAGCAGCCAAGACAGGGCTCAAGAGACCCAGTACTTC
.,.,TRBV7-2,TRBJ1-1,CASSLGHPTEAFF,TGTGCCAGCAGCTTAGGACACCCCACTGAAGCTTTCTTT
TRBD1,.,TRBV4-1,TRBJ2-5,CASSQQLRGLEETQYF,TGCGCCAGCAGCCAACAACTCAGGGGGCTGGAGGAGACCCAGTACTTC
TRBD2,.,TRBV9,TRBJ2-7,CASSEKGLAGEEDEQYF,TGTGCCAGCAGCGAAAAGGGACTAGCGGGAGAAGAGGACGAGCAGTACTTC
TRBD1,.,TRBV4-1,TRBJ2-1,CASSQTQGLSEQFF,TGCGCCAGCAGCCAAACACAGGGGTTGAGTGAGCAGTTCTTC